The following is a T cell receptor (beta chain) sequence with its context. The data originate from a study of shared clonotypes between healthy human individuals. Profiled with immunoSEQ multiplex PCR; TCRdb holds only in-frame clones, not every one. The data contain about 600,000 clones, around 77% of them singletons. The CDR3 sequence is 21 residues long. The sequencing input was PBMCs. The origin of this receptor is a middle-aged woman in good health. Some clones in this sample may be carry-over from other donors' samples. The chain recombines TRBV21-1 with TRBJ1-5; the table's TRBD1 call for D was not verified on the DNA. TRBV21-1 is deemed a pseudogene. The CDR3 is CASSFRTRQANLKRTNQPQHF. The CDR3 coding sequence is TGTGCCAGCAGCTTCCGCACACGACAGGCGAATTTGAAACGGACAAATCAGCCCCAGCATTTT.